This is a list of T cell receptor beta chains from one sample in a study of shared clonotypes between healthy human individuals. Clones were sequenced by immunoSEQ multiplex PCR, and TCRdb holds only the in-frame ones, with some missing. The repertoire holds about 520,000 clones, with roughly 80% as singletons. The source material was PBMCs. The receptors derive from a woman aged 40 to 50 in good health. Some clones in this sample may be carry-over from other donors' samples. CDR3s leave out the opening cysteine and the closing phenylalanine or tryptophan. Size is stated for part of the rows, as once, few or many counts, or as a class when the clone is expanded.

TRBV7-3,11,NA,ASSLNWGQPQH
TRBV15,11,NA,ATSRGYQETQY
TRBV28,11,NA,ASSFGWNEKLF
TRBV5-5,16,NA,ASSFKNSGSLISYEQY
TRBV19,12,NA,ASRDRNSNQPQH
TRBV15,11,NA,ATSRGDYNEQF
TRBV28,13,medium-sized,ASSPGTGHSTEAF
TRBV12-1,12,NA,ASSYRTSCLEQY
TRBV4-1,14,once,ASSQDPLGGLDEQY
TRBV28,14,once,ASSPNLAGVGNEQF
TRBV29-1,9,NA,SVGRNTEAF
TRBV9,12,NA,ASSPRQGRETQY
TRBV18,13,NA,ASSSLAENGDTQY
TRBV28,16,NA,ASSSPRIAGVPYNEQF
TRBV2,12,once,ASSKRATNEKLF
TRBV11-2,13,NA,ASSLEGQGIYEQY
TRBV11-2,15,NA,ASSSLKKGRKAYEQY
TRBV6-1,12,once,ASSLDRGRTEAF
TRBV7-9,11,NA,ASTGASSYEQY
TRBV28,12,NA,ASRSGQGTYEQY
TRBV6-1,14,once,ASSEVDRGANEKLF
TRBV6-1,10,NA,ASSDSTGEQY
TRBV28,13,NA,ASRPHRNSNQPQH
TRBV27,16,many,ASSLWGQGEVNTGELF
TRBV19,13,NA,ASSISTGTRNIQY
TRBV6-1,12,few,ASSEAQINEKLF
TRBV7-9,10,NA,ASSLVMYTQY
TRBV5-1,11,NA,ASSWSAETEAF
TRBV11-3,15,NA,ASSLALGQVRNYGYT
TRBV7-3,13,NA,ASSPSGRTNNEQF
TRBV19,12,few,ASSIVGLSNEQF
TRBV10-3,13,few,AIPAETANTGELF
TRBV19,12,NA,ASSRTSPFYEQY
TRBV28,14,NA,ASSRPLEWSNQPQH
TRBV18,13,NA,ASSSERGDTDTQY
TRBV27,13,NA,ASSYGTPISYEQY
TRBV11-1,13,NA,ASSAGEGEPYEQY
TRBV18,12,NA,ASSPRGRFYGYT
TRBV30,14,NA,AWTQPGGYSNQPQH
TRBV4-2,15,NA,ASSQEPPGEPGYEQY
TRBV11-1,12,few,ASSLAGGPYEQY
TRBV27,12,NA,ASSSSGGGTEAF
TRBV4-2,11,NA,ASSQGTNNEQF
TRBV7-9,14,NA,ASSGTSGSGADTQY
TRBV12-5,10,NA,ASGSSGNTIY
TRBV19,13,NA,ASKGQGAATGELF
TRBV2,12,NA,ASRAAGMYNEQF
TRBV15,12,NA,ATSLDRARNTIY
TRBV6-5,11,NA,ASRTGSSYEQY
TRBV7-2,14,few,ASSLALTGPYNEQF
TRBV6-5,12,NA,ASRRTASSYEQY
TRBV18,11,NA,ASSPGGPNEQF
TRBV2,9,NA,ASSVQGEQY